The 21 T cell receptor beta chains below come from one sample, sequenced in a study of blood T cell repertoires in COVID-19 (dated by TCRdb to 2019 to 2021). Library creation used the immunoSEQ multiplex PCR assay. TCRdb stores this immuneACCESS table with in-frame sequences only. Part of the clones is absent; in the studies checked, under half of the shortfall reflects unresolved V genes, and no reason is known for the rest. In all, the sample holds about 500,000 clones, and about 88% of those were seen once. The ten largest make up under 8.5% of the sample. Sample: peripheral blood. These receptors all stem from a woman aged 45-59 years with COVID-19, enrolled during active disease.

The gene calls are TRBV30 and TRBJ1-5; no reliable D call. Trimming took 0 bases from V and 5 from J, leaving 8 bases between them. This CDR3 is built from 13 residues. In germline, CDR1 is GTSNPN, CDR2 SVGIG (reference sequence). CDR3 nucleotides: TGTGCCTGGAGTGTCAGGATGGATCAGCCCCAGCATTTT. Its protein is CAWSVRMDQPQHF.

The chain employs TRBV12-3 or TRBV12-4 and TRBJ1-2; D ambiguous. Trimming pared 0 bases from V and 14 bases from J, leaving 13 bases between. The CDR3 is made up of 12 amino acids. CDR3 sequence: CASSLALRSFTF. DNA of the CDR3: TGTGCCAGCAGTTTAGCCCTTCGTAGTTTTACCTTC.

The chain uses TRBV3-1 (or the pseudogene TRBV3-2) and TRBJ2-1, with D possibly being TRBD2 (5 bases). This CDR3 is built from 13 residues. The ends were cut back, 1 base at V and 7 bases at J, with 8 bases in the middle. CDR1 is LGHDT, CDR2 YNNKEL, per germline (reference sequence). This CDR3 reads CASSQAPGNEQFF. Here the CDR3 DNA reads TGTGCCAGCAGCCAAGCCCCGGGGAATGAGCAGTTCTTC.

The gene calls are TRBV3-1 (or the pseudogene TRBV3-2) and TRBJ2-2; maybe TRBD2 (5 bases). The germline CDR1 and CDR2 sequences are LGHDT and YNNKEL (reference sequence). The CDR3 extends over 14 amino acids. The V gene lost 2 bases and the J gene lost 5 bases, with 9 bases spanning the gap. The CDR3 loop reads CASSQRRSTGELFF. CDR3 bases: TGTGCCAGCAGCCAAAGGAGGAGTACCGGGGAGCTGTTTTTT.

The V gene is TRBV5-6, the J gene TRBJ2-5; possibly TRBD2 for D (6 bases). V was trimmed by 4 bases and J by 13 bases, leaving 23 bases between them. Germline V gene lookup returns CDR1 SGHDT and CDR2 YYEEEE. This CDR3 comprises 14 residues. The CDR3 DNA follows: TGTGCCAGCAGCGTCGGGAGTAGCCCGAAATTTCGGTACTTC. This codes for CASSVGSSPKFRYF.

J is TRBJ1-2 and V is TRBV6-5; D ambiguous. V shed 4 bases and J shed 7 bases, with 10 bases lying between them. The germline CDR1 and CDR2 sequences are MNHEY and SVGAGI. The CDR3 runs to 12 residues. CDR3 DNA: TGTGCCAGCAGTTTGGGCCCGCGTGGCTACACCTTC. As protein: CASSLGPRGYTF.

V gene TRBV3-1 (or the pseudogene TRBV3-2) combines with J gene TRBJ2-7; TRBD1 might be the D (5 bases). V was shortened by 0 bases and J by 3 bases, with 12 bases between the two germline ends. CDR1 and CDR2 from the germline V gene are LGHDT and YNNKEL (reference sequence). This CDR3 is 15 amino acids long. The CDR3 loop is CASSQEGQIHYEQYF. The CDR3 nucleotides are TGTGCCAGCAGCCAAGAGGGGCAAATTCACTACGAGCAGTACTTC.

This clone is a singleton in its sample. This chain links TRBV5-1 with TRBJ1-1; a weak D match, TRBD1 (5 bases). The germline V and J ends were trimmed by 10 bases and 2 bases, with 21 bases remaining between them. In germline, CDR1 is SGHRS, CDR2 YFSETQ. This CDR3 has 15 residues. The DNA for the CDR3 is TGCGCCTCCCGGGATATGAGGGGAGGAAACACTGAAGCTTTCTTT. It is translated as CASRDMRGGNTEAFF.

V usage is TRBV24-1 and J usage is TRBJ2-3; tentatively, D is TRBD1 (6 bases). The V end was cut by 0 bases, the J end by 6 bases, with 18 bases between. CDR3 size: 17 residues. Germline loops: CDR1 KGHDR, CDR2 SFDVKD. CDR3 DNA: TGTGCCACCAGTGATTTGGCTGAGGGGGACGGGCGGGATACGCAGTATTTT. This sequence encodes CATSDLAEGDGRDTQYF.

CDR3 bases: TGTGCCAGCAGCAACCCCGCAGTATCCTACGAGCAGTACTTC. Its protein is CASSNPAVSYEQYF. This rearrangement joins TRBV7-3 to TRBJ2-7; D remains ambiguous. Germline V gives CDR1 SGHTA, CDR2 FQGTGA. CDR3 length: 14 amino acids. V was trimmed by 5 bases and J by 1 base, leaving 12 bases between them. Full variable domain (rest looked up from reference TRBV7-3 and TRBJ2-7): GAGVSQTPSNKVTEKGKYVELRCDPISGHTALYWYRQSLGQGPEFLIYFQGTGAADDSGLPNDRFFAVRPEGSVSTLKIQRTERGDSAVYLCASSNPAVSYEQYFGPGTRLTVT.

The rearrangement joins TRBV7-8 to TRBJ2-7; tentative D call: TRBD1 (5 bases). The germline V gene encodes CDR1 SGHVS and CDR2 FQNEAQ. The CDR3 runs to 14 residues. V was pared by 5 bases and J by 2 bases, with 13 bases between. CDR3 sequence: CASSLRVGTYEQYF. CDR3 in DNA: TGTGCCAGCAGCCTCAGGGTAGGGACCTACGAGCAGTACTTC.

The CDR3 DNA reads TGTGCCAGCAGTGCGGCCACAGGCGGAAACACCATATATTTT. It encodes CASSAATGGNTIYF. The chain is built from TRBV2 and TRBJ1-3, with D possibly matching TRBD1 (5 bases). Germline loops: CDR1 SNHLY, CDR2 FYNNEI. This CDR3 region has 14 residues. V was pared by 4 bases and J by 4 bases, with 11 bases between.

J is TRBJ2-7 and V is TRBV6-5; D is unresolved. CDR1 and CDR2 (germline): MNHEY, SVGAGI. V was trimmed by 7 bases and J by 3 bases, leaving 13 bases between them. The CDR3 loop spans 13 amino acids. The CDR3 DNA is TGTGCCAGCACCCGAAGCTCTATCTACGAGCAGTACTTC. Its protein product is CASTRSSIYEQYF.

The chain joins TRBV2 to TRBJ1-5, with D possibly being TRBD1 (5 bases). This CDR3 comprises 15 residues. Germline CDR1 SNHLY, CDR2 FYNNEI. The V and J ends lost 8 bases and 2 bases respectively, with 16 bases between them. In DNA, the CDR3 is TGTGCCAGCGGGGGGTATCGCATCGGCAATCAGCCCCAGCATTTT. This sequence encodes CASGGYRIGNQPQHF. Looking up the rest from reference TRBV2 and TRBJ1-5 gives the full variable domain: EPEVTQTPSHQVTQMGQEVILRCVPISNHLYFYWYRQILGQKVEFLVSFYNNEISEKSEIFDDQFSVERPDGSNFTLKIRSTKLEDSAMYFCASGGYRIGNQPQHFGDGTRLSIL.

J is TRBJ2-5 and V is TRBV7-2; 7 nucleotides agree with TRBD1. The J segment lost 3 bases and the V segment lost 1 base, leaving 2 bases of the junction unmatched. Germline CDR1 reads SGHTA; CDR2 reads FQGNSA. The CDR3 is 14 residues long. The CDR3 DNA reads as TGTGCCAGCAGCTTAGGGGACAGAAAAGAGACCCAGTACTTC. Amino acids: CASSLGDRKETQYF.

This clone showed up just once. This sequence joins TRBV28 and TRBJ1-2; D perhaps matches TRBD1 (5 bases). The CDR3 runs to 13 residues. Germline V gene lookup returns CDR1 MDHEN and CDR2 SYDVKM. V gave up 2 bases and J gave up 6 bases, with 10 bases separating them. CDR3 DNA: TGTGCCAGCAGTTTAGTAGCGGGGGATGGCTACACCTTC. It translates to CASSLVAGDGYTF.

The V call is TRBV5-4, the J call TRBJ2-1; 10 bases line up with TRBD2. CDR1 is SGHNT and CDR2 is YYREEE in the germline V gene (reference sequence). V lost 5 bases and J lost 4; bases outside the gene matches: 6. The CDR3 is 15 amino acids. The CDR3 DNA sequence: TGTGCCAGCAGGCGTGATAGCGGGGGGTACAATGAGCAGTTCTTC. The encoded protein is CASRRDSGGYNEQFF.

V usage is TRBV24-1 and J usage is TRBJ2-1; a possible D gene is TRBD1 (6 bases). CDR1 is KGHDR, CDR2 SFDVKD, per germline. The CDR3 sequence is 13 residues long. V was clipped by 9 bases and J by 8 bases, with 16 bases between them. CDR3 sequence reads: CATGQGKVYEQFF. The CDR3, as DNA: TGTGCCACCGGGCAGGGGAAGGTCTATGAGCAGTTCTTC.

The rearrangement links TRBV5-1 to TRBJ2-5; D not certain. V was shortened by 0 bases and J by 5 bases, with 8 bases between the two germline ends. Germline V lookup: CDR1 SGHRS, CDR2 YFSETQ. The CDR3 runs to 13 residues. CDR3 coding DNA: TGCGCCAGCAGCTTGGCCGTGTTGGAGACCCAGTACTTC. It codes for CASSLAVLETQYF.

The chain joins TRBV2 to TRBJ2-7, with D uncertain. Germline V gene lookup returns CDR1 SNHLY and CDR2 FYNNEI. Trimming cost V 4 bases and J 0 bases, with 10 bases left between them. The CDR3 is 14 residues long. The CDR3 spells CASSGPASSYEQYF. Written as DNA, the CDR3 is TGTGCCAGCAGTGGGCCAGCGAGCTCCTACGAGCAGTACTTC.

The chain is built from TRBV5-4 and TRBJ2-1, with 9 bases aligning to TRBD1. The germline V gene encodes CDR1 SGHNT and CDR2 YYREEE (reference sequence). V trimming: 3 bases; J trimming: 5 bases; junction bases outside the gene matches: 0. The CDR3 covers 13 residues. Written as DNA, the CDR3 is TGTGCCAGCAGCTGGGACAGGGACAATGAGCAGTTCTTC. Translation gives CASSWDRDNEQFF.